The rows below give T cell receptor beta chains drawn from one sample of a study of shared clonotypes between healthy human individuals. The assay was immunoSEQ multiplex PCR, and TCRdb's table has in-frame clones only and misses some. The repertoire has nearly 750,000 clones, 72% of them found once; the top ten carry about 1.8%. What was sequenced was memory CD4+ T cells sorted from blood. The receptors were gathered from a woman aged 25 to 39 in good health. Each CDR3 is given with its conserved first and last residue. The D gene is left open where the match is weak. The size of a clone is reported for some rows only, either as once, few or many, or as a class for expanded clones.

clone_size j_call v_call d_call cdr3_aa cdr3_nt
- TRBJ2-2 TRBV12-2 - CASRTGTASAGELFF TGTGCAAGTCGCACCGGGACAGCTAGCGCCGGGGAGCTGTTTTTT
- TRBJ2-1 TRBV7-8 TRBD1 CASSTTAGGRSYNEQFF TGTGCCAGCAGCACCACGGCAGGGGGCAGGTCCTACAATGAGCAGTTCTTC
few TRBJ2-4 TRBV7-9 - CASSSPGGIQYF TGTGCCAGCAGCTCCCCTGGGGGCATTCAGTACTTC
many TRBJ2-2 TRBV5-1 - CASSQQQGFTGELFF TGCGCCAGCAGCCAGCAACAGGGTTTCACCGGGGAGCTGTTTTTT
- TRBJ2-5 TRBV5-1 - CASSFRGQETQYF TGCGCCAGCAGCTTTCGGGGGCAGGAGACCCAGTACTTC
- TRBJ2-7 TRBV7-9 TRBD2 CASSLGTSGSSYEQYF TGTGCCAGCAGCTTAGGTACTAGCGGGAGTTCCTACGAGCAGTACTTC
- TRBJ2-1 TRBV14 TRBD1 CASSQGVGQGARSEQFF TGTGCCAGCAGCCAAGGCGTCGGACAGGGGGCGCGGAGTGAGCAGTTCTTC
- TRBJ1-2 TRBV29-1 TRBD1 CSVEHRDRAYTF TGCAGCGTTGAACACCGGGACAGGGCCTACACCTTC
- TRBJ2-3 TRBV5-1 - CASSLASSSTDTQYF TGCGCCAGCAGCTTGGCATCTTCTAGCACAGATACGCAGTATTTT
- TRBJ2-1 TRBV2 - CASNARSTGSLHNEQFF TGTGCCAGCAATGCTCGGTCGACAGGCTCCCTGCACAATGAGCAGTTCTTC
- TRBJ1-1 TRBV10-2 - CASRDPGTEAFF TGCGCCAGCAGGGATCCAGGGACTGAAGCTTTCTTT
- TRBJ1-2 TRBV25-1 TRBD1 CASSGGQGASGYTF TGTGCCAGCAGTGGCGGACAGGGGGCAAGTGGCTACACCTTC